The source of this TCR beta chain is a study of shared clonotypes between healthy human individuals (dated by TCRdb to about 2020). Regarding the research as a whole: The cohort included a few men and a couple of women between 18 and 49 years of age. For each donor, CD4 naive and CD4 memory were each given three plates, CD8 naive was given two plates, and CD8 memory was given one plate. Blood TCR repertoires of a handful of healthy adults were deeply sequenced to estimate repertoire size and the extent of clonotype sharing between individuals. Libraries were prepared and TCR repertoires were sequenced by different laboratories using diverse techniques, in order to increase sequencing depth and limit assay-specific biases. Per donor, leukapheresis produced somewhere between about 0.94 and 9 billion PBMCs. Here is what the overall study found, with its caveats: Naive subsets generally had larger estimated clonotype richness than memory subsets. Based on pairwise subsampling, the degree of clonotype sharing among donors was expected to be affected by sequencing depth. Compared with non-shared clonotypes, clonotypes shared by all four sorted-subset donors had higher generation probabilities. When several donors were compared, the shared fraction of clonotypes was roughly 5% for naive CD4, around 3.6% for naive CD8, more than 2% for memory CD4, and roughly 0.4% for memory CD8. Rarefaction of sorted-subset datasets indicated incomplete sequencing despite the large sequencing depth. Sampling was restricted to blood, and TCR repertoires in tissue are likely to differ from TCR repertoires in blood. Because the study included only a small number of donors, the genetic and exposure-history diversity represented was limited.

Points on this clone: The clone's antigen remains unknown. Base quality data are lacking; no much larger clone is found one base away.

V loses 3 bases at its end and J loses 4 bases; junction bases beyond the gene matches: 9. According to the germline V gene, CDR1 reads SGHDN and CDR2 reads FVKESK. The CDR3 contains 17 residues, cysteine and phenylalanine counted. The only DNA kept is the CDR3, 51 bases in frame from the first base. TCR CDR3 regions were amplified from genomic DNA by multiplex PCR using the deep immunoSEQ assay. Extracted genomic DNA from each cell subset was spread evenly across all wells of several immunoSEQ 96-well plates, with each plate serving as a replicate. Each replicate PCR for sorted subsets received around 0.2 ug genomic DNA, equal to some 32,000 T cell genomes. Purified libraries were measured with a Qubit 3.0 fluorometer, size-checked on a Bioanalyzer 2100, and measured again with the KAPA Library Quantification kit. Each immunoSEQ 96-well plate was sequenced on its own single-read 150-cycle Illumina NextSeq 550 flow cell. In the authors' own workflow: Because the immunoSEQ output included only junctional sequences and no quality scores, the filtering could not be the same as the filtering used for full-length reads. Sequences were annotated with PyIR, a Python wrapper for IgBLAST v1.9, and V/J genes and CDR3 were assigned using IMGT germline references. Reads were removed for weak V/J assignments (E-value above 1e-6), missing CDR3, stop codons, out-of-frame junctions, or ambiguous translated residues. V3J clonotypes were defined as sequences sharing an identical inferred V gene, J gene, and CDR3 amino acid sequence. To compute the percentage overlap between repertoires, the number of shared unique clonotypes was divided by the size of the smaller repertoire. RTK rarefaction, the Chao1 estimator, and Recon v2.1 estimates of unobserved clonotypes were used to assess repertoire richness. For all TCRbeta clonotypes obtained by the gDNA method from a few donors, generation probabilities were computed with OLGA. As stored in TCRdb, this immuneACCESS dataset retains in-frame rearrangements with V and J assigned. A fraction of the clones does not appear; measured against another copy, unresolved V genes explain less than half of the discrepancy, and the remainder lacks a known reason. For V, J and clone size, that table is used; D and trimming come from the DNA. The sample yields about 680,000 clones; about 91% were counted once. The ten biggest clones cover roughly 24% of the sample.

CD8 naive samples were CD45RO-negative cells positively selected for CCR7, giving a CD45RA+CCR7+ population that excluded TemRA cells. The donors were healthy, HIV-negative adults with no recently reported acute infections or vaccinations. Only Caucasian adults living in Nashville, Tennessee, USA were represented among the donors. Blood was obtained by leukapheresis, after which PBMCs were separated by Ficoll-Histopaque density gradient centrifugation and cryopreserved in liquid nitrogen vapor phase. Purity and quantity of every magnetically sorted T cell population were checked by analytical flow cytometry. Genomic DNA was isolated from each sorted fraction and quantified by UV absorbance on a Nanodrop 2000c.

Sequenced sample: naive CD8+ T cells sorted from blood. The cell subset or site label of this sample denotes: CD45RA+CCR7+. This TCR derives from a young man in good health. The rearranged chain carries TRBV14 and TRBJ2-1; TRBD2 fits 10 bases in the junction. The DNA sequence reads TGTGCCAGCAGCCAGATTACCGGGACTAGCGTTTACAATGAGCAGTTCTTC. It translates to CASSQITGTSVYNEQFF.